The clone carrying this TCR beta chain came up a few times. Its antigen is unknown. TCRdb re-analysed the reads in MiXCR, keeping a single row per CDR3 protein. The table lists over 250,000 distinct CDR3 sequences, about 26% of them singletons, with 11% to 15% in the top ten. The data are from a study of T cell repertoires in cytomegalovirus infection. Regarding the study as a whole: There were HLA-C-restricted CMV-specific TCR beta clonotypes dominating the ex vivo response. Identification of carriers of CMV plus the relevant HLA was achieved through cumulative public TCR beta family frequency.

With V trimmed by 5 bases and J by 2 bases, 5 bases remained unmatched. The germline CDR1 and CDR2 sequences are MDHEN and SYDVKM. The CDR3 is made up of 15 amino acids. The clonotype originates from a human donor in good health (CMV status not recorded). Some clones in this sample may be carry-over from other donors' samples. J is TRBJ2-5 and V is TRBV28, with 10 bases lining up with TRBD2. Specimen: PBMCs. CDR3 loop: CASSPSLAGQETQYF. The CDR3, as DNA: TGTGCCAGCAGTCCCTCACTAGCGGGACAAGAGACCCAGTACTTC. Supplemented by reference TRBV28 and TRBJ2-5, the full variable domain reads DVKVTQSSRYLVKRTGEKVFLECVQDMDHENMFWYRQDPGLGLRLIYFSYDVKMKEKGDIPEGYSVSREKKERFSLILESASTNQTSMYLCASSPSLAGQETQYFGPGTRLLVL.